A single sample is the source of the 32 T cell receptor beta chains below, sequenced in a study of blood T cells in healthy people across ages. Alongside a J-beta primer mix, a sample-barcoded 5' primer served in a second PCR lasting 7 to 11 cycles. MiXCR was run by TCRdb on the 5' RACE reads, yielding one entry per CDR3 protein. This repertoire shows 1.5 million to 1.9 million distinct CDR3 sequences, approximately 43% found once; its top ten account for over 3.5%. The sequenced material came from blood. These receptors originate from a young woman in good health.

This chain connects TRBV4-1 to TRBJ2-3; possibly TRBD1 for D (5 bases). Germline CDR1 MGHRA, CDR2 YSYEKL. Trimming shortened V by 0 bases and J by 3 bases, and 16 bases separated the two germline ends. This CDR3 has 17 amino acids. The CDR3 nucleotides read TGCGCCAGCAGCCAAGATCCCCAGGGTGGATTGACAGATACGCAGTATTTT. Translating it yields CASSQDPQGGLTDTQYF.

This clonotype has just a few counts. The genes are TRBV12-3 or TRBV12-4 and TRBJ2-7, with 11 bases identical to TRBD1. CDR3 length: 13 amino acids. V lost 6 bases and J lost 8; bases outside the gene matches: 6. CDR3 coding DNA: TGTGCCAGCAGAGGACAGGGGGCGCTTCAGCAGTACTTC. It specifies CASRGQGALQQYF.

The chain has TRBV6-5 and TRBJ1-5, with D hard to call. Germline values: CDR1 MNHEY, CDR2 SVGAGI. The CDR3 is made up of 12 amino acids. V gave up 6 bases and J gave up 3 bases, with 6 bases separating them. CDR3 sequence reads: CASSNPNQPQHF. The CDR3 DNA sequence: TGTGCCAGCAGCAACCCCAATCAGCCCCAGCATTTT.

CDR3 in amino acids: CASSEGRGDEKLFF. The CDR3, as DNA: TGTGCCAGCAGTGAAGGCAGGGGCGACGAAAAACTGTTTTTT. The chain combines TRBV25-1 with TRBJ1-4; possibly TRBD1 for D (6 bases). V shed 2 bases and J shed 8 bases, with 12 bases lying between them. Looked up from germline, CDR1 is MGHDK and CDR2 is SYGVNS. This CDR3 contains 14 residues.

The chain links TRBV20-1 to TRBJ1-4; D remains unclear. The CDR3 has 16 amino acids. The V and J ends lost 5 bases and 3 bases respectively, with 19 bases between them. Per germline, CDR1 DFQATT and CDR2 SNEGSKA (reference sequence). Here the CDR3 reads CSAWIGERVANEKLFF. In DNA, the CDR3 is TGCAGTGCTTGGATCGGGGAAAGGGTGGCTAATGAAAAACTGTTTTTT.

As to this clonotype: At one end, the junction sequence differs from germline, possibly due to a read error. The gene calls are TRBV7-2 and TRBJ1-2; tentatively, D is TRBD1 (5 bases). This CDR3 has 14 residues. Per the germline V gene, CDR1 is SGHTA and CDR2 is FQGNSA. The chain's CDR3 is CVSSLAGVHYGYTF. The CDR3 DNA reads TGTGTCAGCAGCTTAGCGGGGGTCCACTATGGCTACACCTTC.

Here the CDR3 DNA reads TGCGCCAGCAGCCCAGGACGCCTGGTAAAGAAGGGTACTGAAGCTTTCTTT. Amino acid sequence: CASSPGRLVKKGTEAFF. The J gene is TRBJ1-1, the V gene TRBV4-1, with unresolved D. Germline loops: CDR1 MGHRA, CDR2 YSYEKL. The CDR3 is 17 amino acids. The V and J ends lost 4 bases and 5 bases respectively, with 23 bases between them.

The rearrangement joins TRBV11-2 to TRBJ2-1, with D possibly being TRBD2 (5 bases). Per germline, CDR1 SGHAT and CDR2 FQNNGV. This CDR3 contains 15 residues. V lost 5 bases, J lost 4 bases, and 15 bases lay in between. The CDR3 coding sequence is TGTGCCAGCAGCCTGGACTGGCTTGGGTACAATGAGCAGTTCTTC. Translation: CASSLDWLGYNEQFF.

This clonotype has more than one count but fewer than ten. The V and J genes are TRBV2 and TRBJ2-1; D may correspond to TRBD1 or TRBD2 (5 bases each). CDR1 and CDR2 (germline): SNHLY, FYNNEI. There are 15 residues in the CDR3. The V gene lost 5 bases and the J gene lost 2 bases, with 13 bases spanning the gap. CDR3 loop: CASSPGRGPYNEQFF. In DNA, the CDR3 is TGTGCCAGCAGTCCGGGACGAGGCCCCTACAATGAGCAGTTCTTC.

The chain carries TRBV4-1 and TRBJ2-5, with TRBD1 identical over 8 bases. The germline V gene has CDR1 MGHRA and CDR2 YSYEKL. The CDR3 extends over 17 amino acids. V was clipped by 3 bases and J by 11 bases; unmatched bases: 20. CDR3 nucleotides: TGCGCCAGCAGCCACCACCACCGGGACAGGTCCTACAATGAGCAGTACTTC. The encoded protein is CASSHHHRDRSYNEQYF.

V is TRBV7-2 and J is TRBJ1-6; D is possibly TRBD1 (5 bases). The V gene's germline CDR1 is SGHTA and CDR2 FQGNSA. Trimming took off 5 bases at V and 5 bases at J, with 13 bases between the two ends. This CDR3 spans 15 amino acids. CDR3 region: CASSPLQVHNSPLHF. For the CDR3, the DNA is TGTGCCAGCAGCCCCCTACAGGTTCATAATTCACCCCTCCACTTT.

This rearrangement joins TRBV11-3 to TRBJ2-5; 10 nucleotides match TRBD2. Losses at the gene ends were 6 bases for V and 4 bases for J; bases not matched to a gene: 20. The germline V gene has CDR1 SGHNT and CDR2 YENEEA. This CDR3 region has 19 residues. CDR3 in DNA: TGTGCCAGCAGTCCCGGTGCCACTAGCGGGGCCGGCGCGCGAGAGACCCAGTACTTC. Translating gives CASSPGATSGAGARETQYF.

The V call is TRBV11-2, the J call TRBJ1-6; D is undetermined. V was trimmed by 4 bases and J by 10 bases, leaving 17 bases between them. The CDR3 is 15 amino acids. Germline CDR1 reads SGHAT; CDR2 reads FQNNGV. The CDR3 protein is CASSSSWGYESPLHF. The CDR3 DNA reads TGTGCCAGCAGCTCGTCCTGGGGTTACGAGTCACCCCTCCACTTT. Complete variable domain (other parts from reference TRBV11-2 and TRBJ1-6): EAGVAQSPRYKIIEKRQSVAFWCNPISGHATLYWYQQILGQGPKLLIQFQNNGVVDDSQLPKDRFSAERLKGVDSTLKIQPAKLEDSAVYLCASSSSWGYESPLHFGNGTRLTVT.

This chain connects TRBV20-1 to TRBJ2-4; D is possibly TRBD1 (5 bases). The V and J ends lost 7 bases and 2 bases respectively, with 12 bases between them. Germline values: CDR1 DFQATT, CDR2 SNEGSKA (reference sequence). The CDR3 is 13 amino acids. This CDR3 is CSGGVSSKNIQYF. The CDR3 nucleotides are TGCAGTGGGGGCGTCTCATCCAAAAACATTCAGTACTTC.

The rearrangement links TRBV20-1 to TRBJ2-1; 10 positions match TRBD1. Looked up from germline, CDR1 is DFQATT and CDR2 is SNEGSKA (reference sequence). The V and J ends lost 1 base and 3 bases, in that order; junction bases with no gene match: 6. The CDR3 covers 16 residues. CDR3 region: CSARVRTGGVYNEQFF. The CDR3 nucleotides are TGCAGTGCTAGAGTGCGGACAGGGGGAGTCTACAATGAGCAGTTCTTC.

The chain combines TRBV27 with TRBJ1-2, with 10 bases aligning to TRBD1. After removal of 5 bases from V and 5 bases from J, the junction contained 5 bases not matched to a gene. Per the germline V gene, CDR1 is MNHEY and CDR2 is SMNVEV (reference sequence). CDR3 length: 14 residues. The DNA for the CDR3 is TGTGCCAGCAGTGCCGGGACAGGGGCATATGGCTACACCTTC. Its translation: CASSAGTGAYGYTF.

This clonotype came up a few times. The chain combines TRBV2 with TRBJ1-6; no firm D call. V gave up 0 bases and J gave up 5 bases, with 11 bases separating them. CDR1 and CDR2 (germline): SNHLY, FYNNEI. The CDR3 has 16 amino acids. CDR3 nucleotides: TGTGCCAGCAGTGAAGCGCCCCGGGCCAATAATTCACCCCTCCACTTT. Encoded protein: CASSEAPRANNSPLHF.

This CDR3 reads CSVEMGDYEQYF. The CDR3 DNA reads as TGCAGCGTTGAAATGGGGGACTACGAGCAGTACTTC. The rearrangement links TRBV29-1 to TRBJ2-7; D assignment may be TRBD1 or TRBD2 (5 bases each). CDR1 SQVTM and CDR2 ANQGSEA come from the germline V gene. The CDR3 loop spans 12 amino acids. Trimming stripped 2 bases from V and 3 bases from J, with 8 bases between.

This clonotype was seen a single time. The V gene is TRBV11-1, the J gene TRBJ2-4, with 7 bases identical to TRBD1. The J call may be faulty, since TRBJ2-7 better matches the DNA end. This CDR3 is built from 14 residues. Germline V lookup: CDR1 SGHAT, CDR2 FQDESV (reference sequence). The CDR3 is CASRPDRISYEQYF. The DNA for the CDR3 is TGTGCCAGCAGACCGGACAGGATCAGCTACGAGCAGTACTTC.

The rearrangement joins TRBV2 to TRBJ2-7, with D maybe TRBD1 (6 bases). Trimming took off 2 bases at V and 3 bases at J, with 14 bases between the two ends. Germline V gene data show CDR1 as SNHLY and CDR2 as FYNNEI. CDR3 length: 15 residues. In DNA form, the CDR3 reads TGTGCCAGCAGTGAACAGGGGTTGGGGATCTACGAGCAGTACTTC. This sequence encodes CASSEQGLGIYEQYF.

J is TRBJ1-1 and V is TRBV12-5, with TRBD1 matching over 7 bases. Germline CDR1 and CDR2: LGHNT and FRNRAP. J lost 4 bases, V lost 5 bases, and 7 bases had no gene match. This CDR3 contains 14 residues. CDR3 sequence reads: CASGPQGGGTEAFF. CDR3 in DNA: TGTGCTAGTGGTCCGCAGGGGGGAGGCACTGAAGCTTTCTTT.

CDR3 nucleotide sequence: TGCAGCGCCCGGCGGGGGGCCGCGACCACTGAAGCTTTCTTT. This encodes CSARRGAATTEAFF. The chain combines TRBV29-1 with TRBJ1-1; D might be TRBD1 (6 bases). The V end lost 7 bases, the J end lost 4 bases, and 19 bases lay between the germline ends. The CDR3 is made up of 14 amino acids. Germline V lookup: CDR1 SQVTM, CDR2 ANQGSEA.

This clonotype occurred a few times. The chain joins TRBV6-2 or TRBV6-3 to TRBJ2-7; D is unclear. CDR3 length equals 13 residues. Germline loops: CDR1 MNHEY, CDR2 SVGEGT. V was trimmed by 2 bases and J by 3 bases, leaving 8 bases between them. The CDR3 region has the DNA TGTGCCAGCAGTTACCAAGTGATCTACGAGCAGTACTTC. Protein: CASSYQVIYEQYF.

This clonotype came up a few times. This sequence joins TRBV6-1 and TRBJ1-2; D is unresolved. The CDR3 extends over 13 amino acids. In germline, CDR1 is MNHNS, CDR2 SASEGT. Trimming left V 2 bases short and J 7 bases short, with 11 bases between. Here the CDR3 reads CASSESGRSGYTF. The CDR3 bases are TGTGCCAGCAGTGAAAGCGGCAGGAGTGGCTACACCTTC.

This rearrangement joins TRBV6-5 to TRBJ2-2; D may be TRBD2 (5 bases). V shed 1 base and J shed 5 bases, with 11 bases lying between them. The CDR3 spans 15 residues. Germline CDR1 reads MNHEY; CDR2 reads SVGAGI. Here the CDR3 reads CASSYFQAGTGELFF. Written as DNA, the CDR3 is TGTGCCAGCAGTTACTTCCAGGCGGGTACCGGGGAGCTGTTTTTT.

V is TRBV20-1 and J is TRBJ2-1; 8 nucleotides line up with TRBD2. The trim removed 2 bases at V and 0 bases at J, leaving 9 bases unmatched. Germline CDR1 reads DFQATT; CDR2 reads SNEGSKA (reference sequence). CDR3 length: 17 amino acids. The CDR3 DNA reads TGCAGTGCTAGATCATTCCCTAGCGGGTCCTCCTACAATGAGCAGTTCTTC. Its translation is CSARSFPSGSSYNEQFF.

V usage is TRBV7-9 and J usage is TRBJ2-4; TRBD1 might be the D (6 bases). The J call is uncertain, as TRBJ2-7 better fits the DNA end. The CDR3 loop spans 13 amino acids. Germline loops: CDR1 SEHNR, CDR2 FQNEAQ (reference sequence). For the CDR3, the DNA is TGTGCCAGCAGCCCACAGGGACGTTACGAGCAGTACTTC. Protein sequence: CASSPQGRYEQYF.

The V gene is TRBV29-1, the J gene TRBJ2-7; D is possibly TRBD2 (6 bases). The CDR3 contains 13 residues. Trimming removed 6 bases at V and 5 bases at J, with 17 bases between. Germline loops: CDR1 SQVTM, CDR2 ANQGSEA. In nucleotides, the CDR3 is TGCAGCGTACGAACGGGAGTTGGGAACGAGCAGTACTTC. Translated, it gives CSVRTGVGNEQYF.

The CDR3 sequence is CASSSSGTAGELFF. DNA for the CDR3: TGTGCCAGCAGTTCTAGCGGGACTGCCGGGGAGCTGTTTTTT. V is TRBV6-6 and J is TRBJ2-2, with 9 bases identical to TRBD2. The CDR3 consists of 14 residues. Germline CDR1 and CDR2: MNHNY and SVGAGI (reference sequence). With 4 bases clipped from V and 6 bases from J, the junction kept 3 bases outside the gene matches.

This clonotype was counted a few times. The V and J genes are TRBV4-3 and TRBJ2-1; 8 bases agree with TRBD1. Germline V gene data show CDR1 as LGHNA and CDR2 as YSLEER. Trimming removed 1 base from V and 8 bases from J; junction bases left unmatched: 7. The CDR3 is made up of 15 amino acids. Here the CDR3 DNA reads TGCGCCAGCAGCCAAGTTGGCAGGGGGCTTCATGAGCAGTTCTTC. Protein product: CASSQVGRGLHEQFF.

The CDR3 DNA sequence: TGTGCCAGCAGCATGTATAAAGCGGTCCAAGAGACCCAGTACTTC. It translates to CASSMYKAVQETQYF. This chain joins TRBV12-3 or TRBV12-4 and TRBJ2-5, with a weak D call TRBD2 (5 bases). CDR3 length equals 15 residues. The V and J ends lost 6 bases and 1 base respectively, with 15 bases between them.

This clonotype was counted between two and nine times. The chain carries TRBV27 and TRBJ2-1; D tentatively reads TRBD1 or TRBD2 (6 bases each). Trimming took off 2 bases at V and 4 bases at J, with 12 bases between the two ends. From germline, CDR1 is MNHEY and CDR2 SMNVEV (reference sequence). There are 15 residues in the CDR3. The CDR3 nucleotides are TGTGCCAGCAGTTTAATGGGGGGCAAGTACAATGAGCAGTTCTTC. Translating it yields CASSLMGGKYNEQFF.